The 19 T cell receptor beta chains presented below share a single source sample, sequenced in a study of OX40 agonist ivuxolimab in advanced cancers. Clones were read by immunoSEQ multiplex PCR, and TCRdb kept only the in-frame ones, dropping some. The sample has about 69,000 clones, over 80% seen once; the top ten hold over 4.5%. Sequenced material: CD4+ or CD8+ T cells sorted from blood, taken in a trial of the OX40 agonist ivuxolimab. These receptors originate from an adult with an advanced solid tumor such as melanoma, head and neck, liver or kidney cancer.

This chain uses TRBV7-3 with TRBJ1-2; tentatively, D is TRBD1 (5 bases). This CDR3 comprises 16 residues. Trimming pared 5 bases from V and 0 bases from J, leaving 16 bases between. Germline CDR1 and CDR2: SGHTA and FQGTGA. The CDR3: CASSPGGGLTNYGYTF. CDR3 in DNA: TGTGCCAGCAGCCCCGGGGGGGGTTTGACTAACTATGGCTACACCTTC.

The DNA of the CDR3 is TGCGCCAGCAGCTTGTTTGGGACTAGCGGGGTCGCAGATACGCAGTATTTT. Translating gives CASSLFGTSGVADTQYF. The rearrangement uses TRBV5-1 and TRBJ2-3; 13 positions agree with TRBD2. The CDR3 spans 17 residues. Trimming removed 1 base from V and 4 bases from J; junction bases left unmatched: 6. Germline assignment: CDR1 SGHRS and CDR2 YFSETQ.

V is TRBV7-3 and J is TRBJ2-2, with D uncertain. The CDR3 is 13 amino acids. The germline V and J ends were trimmed by 1 base and 7 bases, with 7 bases remaining between them. Germline CDR1 SGHTA, CDR2 FQGTGA. This CDR3 reads CASSLMGYGELFF. CDR3 nucleotide sequence: TGTGCCAGCAGCTTAATGGGATACGGGGAGCTGTTTTTT.

The chain recombines TRBV6-5 with TRBJ2-3; unclear D gene. Germline-derived CDR1 and CDR2 are MNHEY and SVGAGI. The CDR3 covers 14 residues. Between the trimmed V and J ends, which lost 4 bases and 1 base, there was a span of 9 bases. The CDR3 reads CASSSESRTDTQYF. In DNA, the CDR3 is TGTGCCAGCAGTTCGGAATCTCGCACAGATACGCAGTATTTT.

The V call is TRBV7-9, the J call TRBJ2-2, with D possibly being TRBD1 (6 bases). Germline V CDR1 and CDR2: SEHNR, FQNEAQ (reference sequence). V was pared by 5 bases and J by 5 bases, with 15 bases between. The CDR3 is 15 residues long. The CDR3 sequence: CASSQPGQLTGELFF. CDR3 coding DNA: TGTGCCAGCAGCCAACCGGGACAACTAACCGGGGAGCTGTTTTTT.

This clone has just one count. The genes are TRBV9 and TRBJ2-1, with D unresolved. The CDR3 consists of 13 residues. The ends were cut back, 0 bases at V and 5 bases at J, with 6 bases in the middle. Per the germline V gene, CDR1 is SGDLS and CDR2 is YYNGEE. This chain's CDR3 is CASSVVGNNEQFF. DNA of the CDR3: TGTGCCAGCAGCGTAGTTGGGAACAATGAGCAGTTCTTC.

The chain recombines TRBV19 with TRBJ1-5, with unresolved D. The V and J ends lost 5 bases and 0 bases respectively, with 11 bases between them. CDR3 length: 15 amino acids. Germline V lookup: CDR1 LNHDA, CDR2 SQIVND (reference sequence). CDR3: CASSPGLYSNQPQHF. In DNA form, the CDR3 reads TGTGCCAGTAGTCCCGGCCTCTATAGCAATCAGCCCCAGCATTTT.

In this sample, this clone turned up once. The genes are TRBV29-1 and TRBJ2-6; 7 positions match TRBD1. The CDR3 covers 20 residues. The J segment lost 0 bases and the V segment lost 0 bases, leaving 14 bases of the junction unmatched. Germline CDR1 reads SQVTM; CDR2 reads ANQGSEA. The CDR3 protein is CSVEDRHGATGDSGANVLTF. The CDR3 DNA reads TGCAGCGTTGAAGATCGGCATGGGGCCACAGGGGACTCTGGGGCCAACGTCCTGACTTTC.

CDR3 DNA: TGTGCCAGCAGCTTATCCTACAAACCAACAGAGGAATATGGCTACACCTTC. It specifies CASSLSYKPTEEYGYTF. V and J are TRBV7-9 and TRBJ1-2; no reliable D call. CDR1 is SEHNR, CDR2 FQNEAQ, per germline (reference sequence). With 2 bases removed from V and 5 bases from J, the gap between germline ends came to 21 bases. The CDR3 covers 17 residues. The full variable domain, with the rest looked up from reference TRBV7-9 and TRBJ1-2, is DTGVSQNPRHKITKRGQNVTFRCDPISEHNRLYWYRQTLGQGPEFLTYFQNEAQLEKSRLLSDRFSAERPKGSFSTLEIQRTEQGDSAMYLCASSLSYKPTEEYGYTFGSGTRLTVV.

The V call is TRBV4-3, the J call TRBJ2-3; the match to TRBD2 covers 9 bases. The CDR3 contains 16 residues. Germline loops: CDR1 LGHNA, CDR2 YSLEER. After removal of 1 base from V and 2 bases from J, the junction contained 4 bases not matched to a gene. CDR3 DNA sequence: TGCGCCAGCAGCCAAGGGACTAGCGAGTACACAGATACGCAGTATTTT. Encoded protein: CASSQGTSEYTDTQYF.

V gene TRBV4-1 combines with J gene TRBJ2-1, with TRBD2 matching 10 bases. CDR1 and CDR2 from the germline V gene are MGHRA and YSYEKL. V trimming: 8 bases; J trimming: 3 bases; junction bases outside the gene matches: 7. CDR3 length equals 15 residues. The CDR3 bases are TGCGCCAGCTGCTTAGCGGGAGGTCTCTACAATGAGCAGTTCTTC. Protein product: CASCLAGGLYNEQFF.

The chain recombines TRBV6-5 with TRBJ1-2, with D possibly being TRBD1 (5 bases). The CDR3 covers 16 residues. Per germline, CDR1 MNHEY and CDR2 SVGAGI. V was trimmed by 1 base and J by 8 bases, leaving 20 bases between them. The CDR3 DNA follows: TGTGCCAGCAGTTACTTCAGGGAGGGTCGGCCTAAGGGCTACACCTTC. Protein sequence: CASSYFREGRPKGYTF.

The table lists this clone with a few counts. V gene TRBV29-1 combines with J gene TRBJ1-6; perhaps TRBD1 as D (5 bases). Germline loops: CDR1 SQVTM, CDR2 ANQGSEA. CDR3 length: 14 amino acids. The V end was cut by 3 bases, the J end by 5 bases, with 11 bases between. CDR3 amino acids: CSVDALRDNSPLHF. CDR3 DNA: TGCAGCGTTGACGCCCTCAGGGATAATTCACCCCTCCACTTT.

The chain uses TRBV28 and TRBJ2-3; TRBD1 aligns across 8 bases. J lost 9 bases, V lost 7 bases, and 18 bases had no gene match. The CDR3 consists of 16 residues. CDR1 is MDHEN and CDR2 is SYDVKM in the germline V gene. The CDR3 region is CASTPTETGAVLTQYF. Here the CDR3 DNA reads TGTGCCAGCACCCCAACTGAGACAGGGGCTGTCTTAACGCAGTATTTT.

The J gene is TRBJ1-5, the V gene TRBV28; D is unclear. V lost 3 bases and J 6 bases, leaving 12 bases between the germline ends. The length of the CDR3 is 14 residues. Germline V gene lookup returns CDR1 MDHEN and CDR2 SYDVKM. The CDR3: CASSFLGISQPQHF. CDR3 in DNA: TGTGCCAGCAGTTTTTTGGGGATAAGTCAGCCCCAGCATTTT.

The chain combines TRBV5-8 with TRBJ1-4; maybe TRBD1 (6 bases). CDR3 size: 15 residues. V was cut by 0 bases and J by 8 bases, with 14 bases left in between. CDR1 and CDR2 (germline): SGHTS, YDEGEE. The CDR3 coding sequence is TGTGCCAGCAGCTTGGTAACAGGGAATGAGGAAAAACTGTTTTTT. Protein product: CASSLVTGNEEKLFF.

The chain employs TRBV15 and TRBJ1-2, with TRBD1 matching over 7 bases. Germline CDR1 is LNHNV and CDR2 is YYDKDF (reference sequence). The CDR3 runs 13 residues. V trimming: 0 bases; J trimming: 6 bases; junction bases outside the gene matches: 1. The CDR3 nucleotides read TGTGCCACCAGCAGAGATACAGGGGATGGCTACACCTTC. The encoded protein is CATSRDTGDGYTF.

The chain couples TRBV27 to TRBJ1-1; no firm D call. V dropped 6 bases and J dropped 0 bases, with 14 bases sitting between them. Germline-derived CDR1 and CDR2 are MNHEY and SMNVEV (reference sequence). The CDR3 totals 15 residues. Here the CDR3 DNA reads TGTGCCAGCAGGGACCTCATAAGTCTGAACACTGAAGCTTTCTTT. It yields the protein CASRDLISLNTEAFF.

The CDR3 here is CASSQVGTRSYEQYF. CDR3 bases: TGCGCCAGCAGCCAAGTCGGGACAAGAAGCTACGAGCAGTACTTC. The chain employs TRBV4-1 and TRBJ2-7, with a weak D call TRBD1 (6 bases). CDR3 length equals 15 residues. Germline loops: CDR1 MGHRA, CDR2 YSYEKL. Trimming left V 1 base short and J 3 bases short, with 13 bases between.